The following is a T cell receptor (beta chain) sequence with its context. Its antigen is not identified. This entry belongs to a study of T cells in localized non-small cell lung cancer. Trimming cost V 4 bases and J 5 bases, with 9 bases left between them. The CDR3 length is 13 residues. Germline CDR1 is MNHEY and CDR2 is SMNVEV (reference sequence). Produced via immunoSEQ multiplex PCR; TCRdb's table is partial and in-frame only. This sample has 35,000 to 45,000 clones, with about 85% found just once. Study-wide points: Of the top 100 tumor clones, median around 60 were in adjacent lung, around 28 among its top 100. Increased T cell density in blood showed an association with longer overall survival.

The source of this sequence is a woman aged 18-49 years with stage III lung adenocarcinoma. The sample consisted of peripheral blood, taken before any cancer treatment. The V gene is TRBV27, the J gene TRBJ1-5; a weak D match, TRBD1 (5 bases). The CDR3 sequence: CASSWGVDQPQHF. The CDR3 nucleotides are TGTGCCAGCAGTTGGGGGGTGGATCAGCCCCAGCATTTT.